Presented here are 18 T cell receptor beta chains from one specimen sequenced in a study of T cell changes during pregnancy in multiple sclerosis. Here immunoSEQ multiplex PCR was the method, and the copy in TCRdb shows in-frame clones only, minus some. Among 85,000 to 90,000 clones, over 85% were seen once, and the ten largest hold around 1.8%. The specimen comprised peripheral blood, sampled after pregnancy. The origin of the receptors is a female donor in good health, enrolled as a control in a pregnancy study.

V usage is TRBV30 and J usage is TRBJ1-5; possible D gene TRBD1, 6 bases. Germline values: CDR1 GTSNPN, CDR2 SVGIG (reference sequence). The V gene lost 2 bases and the J gene lost 7 bases, with 21 bases spanning the gap. The length of the CDR3 is 16 residues. As DNA, the CDR3 is TGTGCCTGGAGTCCTCTCATGACAGGTGAAAAACAGCCCCAGCATTTT. Its protein product is CAWSPLMTGEKQPQHF. The variable domain in full, completed from reference TRBV30 and TRBJ1-5, reads SQTIHQWPATLVQPVGSPLSLECTVEGTSNPNLYWYRQAAGRGLQLLFYSVGIGQISSEVPQNLSASRPQDRQFILSSKKLLLSDSGFYLCAWSPLMTGEKQPQHFGDGTRLSIL.

The chain joins TRBV5-1 to TRBJ2-7; tentative D call: TRBD2 (7 bases). Trimming shortened V by 4 bases and J by 5 bases, and 16 bases separated the two germline ends. Germline CDR1 is SGHRS and CDR2 is YFSETQ. This CDR3 contains 14 residues. CDR3 sequence: CASSPPGGGNEQYF. The DNA of the CDR3 is TGCGCCAGCAGCCCCCCGGGGGGCGGGAACGAGCAGTACTTC.

The genes are TRBV7-2 and TRBJ2-4, with D perhaps matching TRBD1 (8 bases). CDR3 length: 17 residues. V was clipped by 1 base and J by 7 bases, with 20 bases between them. Germline CDR1 SGHTA, CDR2 FQGNSA. The DNA of the CDR3 is TGTGCCAGCAGCTTAGGCCCCCACAGGGGGGAGGGGAACATTCAGTACTTC. Residues: CASSLGPHRGEGNIQYF.

This chain connects TRBV25-1 to TRBJ2-5; D gene ambiguous. V lost 3 bases and J 6 bases, leaving 5 bases between the germline ends. Germline V gene lookup returns CDR1 MGHDK and CDR2 SYGVNS. The CDR3 length is 11 residues. The CDR3 spells CASSDKKTQYF. Here the CDR3 DNA reads TGTGCCAGCAGTGATAAAAAGACCCAGTACTTC.

The J gene is TRBJ1-2, the V gene TRBV6-1, with D unresolved. The germline gives CDR1 MNHNS, CDR2 SASEGT. The CDR3 runs 10 residues. With 3 bases removed from V and 13 bases from J, the gap between germline ends came to 9 bases. The CDR3 nucleotides are TGTGCCAGCAGTGAGCGAGAAAGCACCTTC. The encoded protein is CASSERESTF.

The chain is built from TRBV28 and TRBJ2-7, with a weak D call TRBD1 (6 bases). This CDR3 is built from 15 residues. Germline assignment: CDR1 MDHEN and CDR2 SYDVKM. Between the trimmed V and J ends, which lost 4 bases and 0 bases, there was a span of 13 bases. The CDR3, as DNA: TGTGCCAGCAGTTCTCACAGGGAAGTCTCCTACGAGCAGTACTTC. Protein: CASSSHREVSYEQYF.

V usage is TRBV7-2 and J usage is TRBJ2-7; 10 bases are shared with TRBD2. Germline trimming cut 2 bases from V and 7 bases from J; bases unmatched to any gene: 11. The CDR3 extends over 16 amino acids. The V gene's germline CDR1 is SGHTA and CDR2 FQGNSA. CDR3 region: CASSLQAGGGVMEQYF. DNA for the CDR3: TGTGCCAGCAGCTTACAAGCGGGAGGGGGGGTGATGGAGCAGTACTTC. Filled out from reference TRBV7-2 and TRBJ2-7, the complete variable domain reads GAGVSQSPSNKVTEKGKDVELRCDPISGHTALYWYRQSLGQGLEFLIYFQGNSAPDKSGLPSDRFSAERTGGSVSTLTIQRTQQEDSAVYLCASSLQAGGGVMEQYFGPGTRLTVT.

V usage is TRBV5-1 and J usage is TRBJ2-7, with a possible D match to TRBD1 (6 bases). V lost 4 bases, J lost 0 bases, and 8 bases lay in between. Looked up from germline, CDR1 is SGHRS and CDR2 is YFSETQ. The CDR3 runs 13 residues. The CDR3 loop is CASSPDSSYEQYF. The CDR3 DNA is TGCGCCAGCAGCCCGGACAGCTCCTACGAGCAGTACTTC.

The gene calls are TRBV5-1 and TRBJ2-3; D perhaps matches TRBD1 (6 bases). Germline V gene data show CDR1 as SGHRS and CDR2 as YFSETQ. V dropped 4 bases and J dropped 5 bases, with 14 bases sitting between them. The CDR3 loop spans 14 amino acids. The DNA for the CDR3 is TGCGCCAGCAGCGCCGTGGACAGCCTAGATACGCAGTATTTT. Amino acid sequence: CASSAVDSLDTQYF. The variable domain in full, completed from reference TRBV5-1 and TRBJ2-3, reads KAGVTQTPRYLIKTRGQQVTLSCSPISGHRSVSWYQQTPGQGLQFLFEYFSETQRNKGNFPGRFSGRQFSNSRSEMNVSTLELGDSALYLCASSAVDSLDTQYFGPGTRLTVL.

The V gene is TRBV20-1, the J gene TRBJ1-1; weak D call: TRBD1 (5 bases). Germline V gene sequence: CDR1 DFQATT, CDR2 SNEGSKA (reference sequence). The CDR3 loop spans 11 amino acids. V dropped 7 bases and J dropped 3 bases, with 9 bases sitting between them. The CDR3 bases are TGCAGTGTGTCGGGGGACACTGAAGCTTTCTTT. This translates into CSVSGDTEAFF.

The J gene is TRBJ1-2, the V gene TRBV11-2; a possible D gene is TRBD1 (5 bases). Germline assignment: CDR1 SGHAT and CDR2 FQNNGV. This CDR3 has 13 amino acids. With 4 bases removed from V and 8 bases from J, the gap between germline ends came to 14 bases. The CDR3 bases are TGTGCCAGCAGCTCAACAGGCATCTGGGGCTACACCTTC. Residues: CASSSTGIWGYTF.

The chain employs TRBV5-6 and TRBJ2-3; D not certain. This CDR3 has 13 residues. The V end lost 6 bases, the J end lost 5 bases, and 13 bases lay between the germline ends. The V gene's germline CDR1 is SGHDT and CDR2 YYEEEE. The CDR3 DNA follows: TGTGCCAGCACCCCCCTCCTAGGAGATACGCAGTATTTT. Translating gives CASTPLLGDTQYF. Based on the CDR3 plus reference TRBV5-6 and TRBJ2-3, the full variable domain is DAGVTQSPTHLIKTRGQQVTLRCSPKSGHDTVSWYQQALGQGPQFIFQYYEEEERQRGNFPDRFSGHQFPNYSSELNVNALLLGDSALYLCASTPLLGDTQYFGPGTRLTVL.

V and J are TRBV2 and TRBJ2-5, with D possibly being TRBD2 (5 bases). CDR3 size: 15 residues. Germline V gene sequence: CDR1 SNHLY, CDR2 FYNNEI. With 8 bases removed from V and 4 bases from J, the gap between germline ends came to 20 bases. The CDR3 reads CASSFQGSEGETQYF. The CDR3 nucleotides are TGTGCCAGCTCTTTCCAAGGGTCCGAGGGAGAGACCCAGTACTTC.

The V call is TRBV18, the J call TRBJ2-3; TRBD2 agrees at 11 bases. The CDR3 extends over 15 amino acids. The trim removed 2 bases at V and 5 bases at J, leaving 3 bases unmatched. Germline V gene sequence: CDR1 KGHSH, CDR2 LQKENI. The CDR3 loop reads CASSPAGLAGDTQYF. The CDR3 DNA follows: TGTGCCAGCTCACCAGCTGGACTAGCGGGAGATACGCAGTATTTT.

J is TRBJ2-1 and V is TRBV2; 9 bases agree with TRBD2. The CDR3 runs 15 residues. CDR1 and CDR2 from the germline V gene are SNHLY and FYNNEI. J gave up 7 bases and V 8 bases, and 12 bases lay outside the gene matches. The CDR3 DNA sequence: TGTGCCAGCCCTAAGACTAGCGGAGGGAAGAATGAGCAGTTCTTC. Protein sequence: CASPKTSGGKNEQFF.

V is TRBV2 and J is TRBJ2-3, with D perhaps matching TRBD2 (5 bases). Germline CDR1 reads SNHLY; CDR2 reads FYNNEI. Between the trimmed V and J ends, which lost 8 bases and 0 bases, there was a span of 15 bases. The CDR3 is 15 residues long. The CDR3 DNA follows: TGTGCCAGCCGAAGGGCGGGCCGCAGCACAGATACGCAGTATTTT. Translating gives CASRRAGRSTDTQYF.

The gene calls are TRBV2 and TRBJ2-2; TRBD2 matches at 13 bases. CDR1 is SNHLY and CDR2 is FYNNEI in the germline V gene. The CDR3 contains 15 residues. V gave up 5 bases and J gave up 4 bases; unmatched junction bases: 1. The CDR3 loop is CASSRLAGGTGELFF. The CDR3 nucleotides are TGTGCCAGCAGTCGACTAGCGGGAGGCACCGGGGAGCTGTTTTTT.

The chain combines TRBV5-1 with TRBJ1-1; perhaps TRBD1 as D (5 bases). The CDR3 contains 15 residues. From germline, CDR1 is SGHRS and CDR2 YFSETQ. V dropped 0 bases and J dropped 4 bases, with 13 bases sitting between them. The CDR3: CASSLAGRGGTEAFF. Here the CDR3 DNA reads TGCGCCAGCAGCTTGGCCGGGAGGGGAGGCACTGAAGCTTTCTTT.